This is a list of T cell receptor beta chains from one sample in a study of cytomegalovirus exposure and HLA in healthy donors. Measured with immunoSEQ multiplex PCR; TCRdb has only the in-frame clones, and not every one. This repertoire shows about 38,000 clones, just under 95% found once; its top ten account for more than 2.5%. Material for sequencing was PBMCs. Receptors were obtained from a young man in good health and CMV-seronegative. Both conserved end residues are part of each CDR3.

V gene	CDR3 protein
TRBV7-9	CASSLDGGNNEQFF
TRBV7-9	CASSLGTANYGYTF
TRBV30	CAWAGTSGGFSTDTQYF
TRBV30	CAWRQGHTGELFF
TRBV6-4	CASSDSAGDSHNEQFF
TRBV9	CASSVYRSGETQYF
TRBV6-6	CASSSGTVNSPLHF
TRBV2	CASSEFGASGRRDTQYF
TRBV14	CASSQALAGGYYNEQFF
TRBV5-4	CASSLEYPSTDTQYF
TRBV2	CASSEGGGARETQYF
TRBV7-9	CAIFVQGSNYGYTF
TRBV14	CASSKTGAGEKLFF
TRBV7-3	CASSLGTGTQETQYF
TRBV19	CASSIDQGAGEKLFF
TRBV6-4	CASSDSTGGYGYTF
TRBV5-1	CASSLQGDGTEAFF
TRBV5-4	CASSSGQGRDEQFF
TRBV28	CASSSGQGVDEQYF
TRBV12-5	CASRFGGGLGVDTQYF